This T cell receptor (beta chain) derives from a study of identical twins. Notes on the study in general: Memory repertoires showed no such pattern, whereas abundant cord blood beta clonotypes carried fewer insertions. Conclusions came from cross-sectional statistical analysis, not from following the same donors.

Every sampled donor was Caucasian and healthy. This clonotype has just a few counts. No antigen is known for it. CDR1 and CDR2 from the germline V gene are MNHEY and SVGEGT. The CDR3 sequence is 12 residues long. Deletions cut 7 bases from V and 2 bases from J, with 9 bases between. With template switching, a universal primer site was added, and the cDNA carried unique molecular identifiers. TCRdb processed the 5' RACE reads anew with MiXCR; each CDR3 protein has one entry. Found here are 400,000 to 500,000 distinct CDR3 sequences, roughly an eighth of them singletons; the top ten hold about 1%. The sample was also linked to a second study, of yellow fever vaccine responses in identical twins.

Source material: CD4+ T cells sorted from blood. The clonotype originates from a woman in her late teens or twenties in good health. The genes are TRBV6-2 or TRBV6-3 and TRBJ2-7; D call uncertain. The CDR3 is CASNNRPYEQYF. The CDR3 bases are TGTGCCAGCAATAATCGACCCTACGAGCAGTACTTC.